These 30 T cell receptor beta chains were all obtained from the same sample, sequenced in a study of T cell clonality in common variable immunodeficiency. The assay was immunoSEQ multiplex PCR, and TCRdb's table has in-frame clones only and misses some. The sample includes roughly 23,000 clones, none of them occurring once. No antigen is known for these receptors. Broader study findings: Reportedly, TCR beta sequences from common variable immunodeficiency showed fewer deletions and N-nucleotide insertions.

Source material: peripheral blood mononuclear cells. The receptors stem from a human donor with common variable immunodeficiency.

In this sample, this clone turned up a few times. The CDR3 extends 3 residues past the end of the read, so its final part is completed from the germline J gene. The V and J genes are TRBV5-1 and TRBJ2-5, with D perhaps TRBD2 (6 bases). V lost 4 bases and J 0 bases, leaving 13 bases between the germline ends. This CDR3 contains 15 residues. Germline CDR1 reads SGHRS; CDR2 reads YFSETQ. CDR3 protein: CASSRPGLNQETQYF. The DNA read from the CDR3 is TGCGCCAGCAGCAGACCGGGACTCAACCAAGAGACC.

This clone appeared many times. The CDR3 end falls 3 residues outside the read, so it is completed with the germline J gene. V gene TRBV29-1 combines with J gene TRBJ1-1; perhaps TRBD1 as D (5 bases). CDR3 length: 12 amino acids. From germline, CDR1 is SQVTM and CDR2 ANQGSEA. V was pared by 7 bases and J by 1 base, with 10 bases between. The sequenced CDR3 bases are TGCAGCGCGGAGAGGGGGAACACTGAA. It yields the protein CSAERGNTE. The entire CDR3 protein is CSAERGNTEAFF. Based on the CDR3 plus reference TRBV29-1 and TRBJ1-1, the full variable domain is SAVISQKPSRDICQRGTSLTIQCQVDSQVTMMFWYRQQPGQSLTLIATANQGSEATYESGFVIDKFPISRPNLTFSTLTVSNMSPEDSSIYLCSAERGNTEAFFGQGTRLTVV.

This clone was observed at least ten times. The read ends 3 residues early relative to the CDR3; the germline J gene fills the gap. The genes are TRBV29-1 and TRBJ1-2; no definite D call. Germline CDR1 is SQVTM and CDR2 is ANQGSEA. V was trimmed by 2 bases and J by 2 bases, leaving 9 bases between them. The CDR3 runs 13 residues. The sequenced CDR3 bases are TGCAGCGTTGAAAGTCAGGCGAACTATGGC. Protein product: CSVESQANYG. The complete CDR3 sequence is CSVESQANYGYTF.

This clone was recorded many times. The sequence runs out 3 residues before the end of the CDR3; the remainder is reconstructed from the germline J gene. The V gene is TRBV5-1, the J gene TRBJ2-2, with 8 bases fitting TRBD2. V shed 1 base and J 1 base; nucleotides not matched to a gene: 0. The germline V gene has CDR1 SGHRS and CDR2 YFSETQ. The length of the CDR3 is 15 residues. This CDR3 reads CASSLTSGNTGELFF. The sequenced part of the CDR3 DNA is TGCGCCAGCAGCTTGACTAGCGGGAACACCGGGGAG.

On this clone: The CDR3 is cut off 3 residues early in the read; its end comes from the germline J gene. This chain joins TRBV6-1 and TRBJ1-6, with D maybe TRBD1 (6 bases). This CDR3 has 15 residues. V was trimmed by 3 bases and J by 3 bases, leaving 9 bases between them. The V gene's germline CDR1 is MNHNS and CDR2 SASEGT. The CDR3 sequence: CASSDRGLYNSPLHF. The CDR3 DNA, read in part, is TGTGCCAGCAGTGACAGGGGCCTCTATAATTCACCC.

In its sample, this clone was seen many times. With the read ending 3 residues before the CDR3 end, the germline J gene is used to fill in that end. The chain carries TRBV18 and TRBJ2-1; the D is unclear. The CDR3 is 11 amino acids. V was cut by 6 bases and J by 6 bases, with 6 bases left in between. Germline CDR1 and CDR2: KGHSH and LQKENI. CDR3 DNA, as far as it was read: TGTGCCAGCTCCGACACCAATGAG. Its protein is CASSDTNE. The complete CDR3 protein is CASSDTNEQFF.

Points on this clone: An end of the junction differs from the germline gene, which may be a read error. The CDR3 end is not reached by the read, which stops 3 residues before it; the germline J gene fills it in. V is TRBV6-1 and J is TRBJ1-1, with D tentatively TRBD1 (6 bases). Germline values: CDR1 MNHNS, CDR2 SASEGT. The CDR3 runs 15 residues. The CDR3 spells CASREGQLMNTEAFF. The CDR3 bases that were read are TGTGCCAGCAGGGAAGGACAGTTGATGAACACTGAA.

A note on this clone: The CDR3 end is not reached by the read, which stops 3 residues before it; the germline J gene fills it in. V is TRBV30 and J is TRBJ1-2; D is perhaps TRBD1 (5 bases). The CDR3 has 13 amino acids. Germline V gives CDR1 GTSNPN, CDR2 SVGIG (reference sequence). V lost 0 bases and J 6 bases, leaving 11 bases between the germline ends. The DNA read from the CDR3 is TGTGCCTGGAGTGTCAGCCAGGGAGATGGC. Translation: CAWSVSQGDG. The entire CDR3 protein reads CAWSVSQGDGYTF.

This clone was counted at least ten times. The sequenced CDR3 bases are TGCGCCAGCAGCTCTGGACAGGGTGGCTATGGC. Its translation: CASSSGQGGYG. The full-length CDR3 reads as CASSSGQGGYGYTF. The J gene is TRBJ1-2, the V gene TRBV5-1; 8 positions agree with TRBD1. Read data end 3 residues before the CDR3 end; the end is taken from the germline J gene. The length of the CDR3 is 14 residues. V dropped 3 bases and J dropped 4; count of bases not matched to a gene: 5. The V gene's germline CDR1 is SGHRS and CDR2 YFSETQ. The full variable domain, its missing parts supplied by reference TRBV5-1 and TRBJ1-2, is KAGVTQTPRYLIKTRGQQVTLSCSPISGHRSVSWYQQTPGQGLQFLFEYFSETQRNKGNFPGRFSGRQFSNSRSEMNVSTLELGDSALYLCASSSGQGGYGYTFGSGTRLTVV.

In this sample, this clone turned up many times. The CDR3 extends 3 residues past the end of the read, so its final part is completed from the germline J gene. The chain recombines TRBV2 with TRBJ2-3; 12 positions agree with TRBD2. J lost 4 bases, V lost 3 bases, and 2 bases had no gene match. The CDR3 is 15 residues long. From germline, CDR1 is SNHLY and CDR2 FYNNEI. Partial CDR3 DNA: TGTGCCAGCAGTGAGACTAGCGGGAGCCCAGATACG. Amino acids: CASSETSGSPDT. The whole CDR3 sequence reads CASSETSGSPDTQYF. The entire variable domain, with the rest obtained from reference TRBV2 and TRBJ2-3, is as follows: EPEVTQTPSHQVTQMGQEVILRCVPISNHLYFYWYRQILGQKVEFLVSFYNNEISEKSEIFDDQFSVERPDGSNFTLKIRSTKLEDSAMYFCASSETSGSPDTQYFGPGTRLTVL.

This clone occurred many times. The missing CDR3 end, 3 residues past where the read stops, is filled in from the germline J gene. This chain uses TRBV5-1 with TRBJ2-2, with D uncertain. V was pared by 1 base and J by 5 bases, with 12 bases between. Germline CDR1 SGHRS, CDR2 YFSETQ. The CDR3 consists of 15 residues. Incomplete CDR3 DNA: TGCGCCAGCAGCTTGCAAGCCCGGTCAACCGGGGAG. This translates into CASSLQARSTGE. The whole CDR3 reads CASSLQARSTGELFF.

Judged by abundance, this clone is medium-sized. The CDR3 end falls 3 residues outside the read, so it is completed with the germline J gene. The chain employs TRBV20-1 and TRBJ2-5; D gene uncertain. The CDR3 spans 12 residues. V was cut by 7 bases and J by 5 bases, with 14 bases left in between. Germline V gene data show CDR1 as DFQATT and CDR2 as SNEGSKA (reference sequence). CDR3 sequence reads: CSGSRFAETQYF. The DNA read from the CDR3 is TGCAGTGGGTCTAGGTTCGCGGAGACC.

As concerns this clone: The sequence runs out 3 residues before the end of the CDR3; the remainder is reconstructed from the germline J gene. The chain links TRBV2 to TRBJ2-2; 13 bases are a match to TRBD2. V dropped 6 bases and J dropped 7; count of bases not matched to a gene: 5. CDR1 is SNHLY and CDR2 is FYNNEI in the germline V gene. This CDR3 comprises 15 residues. CDR3 residues: CASRRTSGSGGELFF. CDR3 DNA (partial): TGTGCCAGCAGGCGGACTAGCGGGAGTGGCGGGGAG.

Note on this clone: The read finishes 3 residues shy of the CDR3 end, and the germline J gene is used to complete it. The V call is TRBV2, the J call TRBJ2-7; D may be TRBD1 (6 bases). Germline assignment: CDR1 SNHLY and CDR2 FYNNEI. The CDR3 is made up of 14 amino acids. Between the trimmed V and J ends, which lost 0 bases and 4 bases, there was a span of 10 bases. Here the CDR3 reads CASSEARTAYEQYF. The CDR3 DNA, read in part, is TGTGCCAGCAGTGAAGCCCGGACAGCGTACGAG.

There are a few counts of this clone. At one boundary the junction diverges from the germline segment, which might be a read error. The read terminates 3 residues ahead of where the CDR3 ends, so the germline J gene completes it. The chain has TRBV10-1 and TRBJ2-7, with 8 bases identical to TRBD1. CDR1 and CDR2 (germline): WNHNN, SYGVQD (reference sequence). This CDR3 comprises 16 residues. The chain's CDR3 is CTSSESTGVGLYEQYF. Incomplete CDR3 DNA: TGCACCAGCAGTGAGTCGACAGGGGTCGGACTTTACGAG.

This clone showed up just a few times. The read falls 3 residues short of the CDR3 end, and the missing part is taken from the germline J gene. The V and J genes are TRBV18 and TRBJ1-6, with 7 bases identical to TRBD1. This CDR3 comprises 15 residues. Germline V lookup: CDR1 KGHSH, CDR2 LQKENI. J gave up 7 bases and V 2 bases, and 5 bases lay outside the gene matches. Incomplete CDR3 DNA: TGTGCCAGCTCACCAATCCCCAGGGGGAATTCACCC. Translation: CASSPIPRGNSP. The full CDR3 sequence reads CASSPIPRGNSPLHF.

In its sample, this clone was seen a few times. From the germline J gene comes the end of the CDR3, since the read stops 3 residues before it. V and J are TRBV19 and TRBJ2-3; TRBD2 might be the D (7 bases). In germline, CDR1 is LNHDA, CDR2 SQIVND (reference sequence). Trimming left V 2 bases short and J 5 bases short, with 14 bases between. The CDR3 totals 15 residues. The CDR3 loop reads CASSIRGAFGDTQYF. The part of the CDR3 DNA that was read is TGTGCCAGTAGTATACGGGGGGCGTTCGGAGATACG. The variable domain in full, completed from reference TRBV19 and TRBJ2-3, reads DGGITQSPKYLFRKEGQNVTLSCEQNLNHDAMYWYRQDPGQGLRLIYYSQIVNDFQKGDIAEGYSVSREKKESFPLTVTSAQKNPTAFYLCASSIRGAFGDTQYFGPGTRLTVL.

In its sample, this clone was seen many times. The missing CDR3 end, 3 residues past where the read stops, is filled in from the germline J gene. V and J are TRBV30 and TRBJ2-7; 9 bases map to TRBD2. With V trimmed by 4 bases and J by 4 bases, 11 bases remained unmatched. This CDR3 is 15 amino acids long. Looked up from germline, CDR1 is GTSNPN and CDR2 is SVGIG (reference sequence). The CDR3: CAWTPLAGRNYEQYF. The part of the CDR3 DNA that was read is TGTGCCTGGACCCCACTAGCGGGCAGAAATTACGAG. Together with reference TRBV30 and TRBJ2-7, the CDR3 gives the full variable domain: SQTIHQWPATLVQPVGSPLSLECTVEGTSNPNLYWYRQAAGRGLQLLFYSVGIGQISSEVPQNLSASRPQDRQFILSSKKLLLSDSGFYLCAWTPLAGRNYEQYFGPGTRLTVT.

About this clone: From the germline J gene comes the end of the CDR3, since the read stops 3 residues before it. V is TRBV6-1 and J is TRBJ1-5, with D hard to call. The CDR3 consists of 15 residues. The V end lost 3 bases, the J end lost 4 bases, and 13 bases lay between the germline ends. CDR1 MNHNS and CDR2 SASEGT come from the germline V gene. CDR3 bases read: TGTGCCAGCAGTGATAGTTTGGGCGGGAATCAGCCC. Its translation is CASSDSLGGNQP. The complete CDR3 protein is CASSDSLGGNQPQHF.

This clone was detected many times. From the germline J gene comes the end of the CDR3, since the read stops 3 residues before it. The chain couples TRBV6-2 or TRBV6-3 to TRBJ1-1; D not resolved. The V gene's germline CDR1 is MNHEY and CDR2 SVGEGT. V was shortened by 0 bases and J by 5 bases, with 10 bases between the two germline ends. CDR3 length: 14 amino acids. CDR3 loop: CASSYSSGLTEAFF. The sequenced CDR3 bases are TGTGCCAGCAGTTACTCGTCGGGGTTGACTGAA.

As concerns this clone: Coverage ceases 3 residues before the CDR3 finishes, and the germline J gene fills in the end. At the DNA level, this CDR3 is encoded by other sequences in the same sample as well. The genes are TRBV19 and TRBJ2-6, with 7 bases matching TRBD1. The CDR3 length is 17 residues. Unmatched junction bases numbered 10, after V lost 8 bases and J lost 0 bases. Germline CDR1 LNHDA, CDR2 SQIVND (reference sequence). The sequenced CDR3 bases are TGTGCCAGTCGCCCAGGGACAGAACCCTCTGGGGCCAACGTC. Its protein product is CASRPGTEPSGANV. The whole CDR3 sequence reads CASRPGTEPSGANVLTF.

This clone was recorded at least ten times. The read is 3 residues too short to cover the CDR3 end, so that end is filled in from the germline J gene. The chain joins TRBV5-1 to TRBJ1-2; 7 bases fit TRBD1. After removal of 0 bases from V and 7 bases from J, the junction contained 0 bases not matched to a gene. This CDR3 comprises 12 residues. The germline V gene has CDR1 SGHRS and CDR2 YFSETQ. CDR3 amino acids: CASSLEGAGYTF. Partial CDR3 DNA: TGCGCCAGCAGCTTGGAGGGGGCTGGC.

By sample fraction, this clone is medium-sized. The CDR3 is CASSMVAGNSNQPQHF. The sequenced part of the CDR3 DNA is TGTGCCAGTAGTATGGTCGCAGGGAACAGCAATCAGCCC. The V gene is TRBV19, the J gene TRBJ1-5; TRBD1 is a possible D gene (5 bases). The sequence runs out 3 residues before the end of the CDR3; the remainder is reconstructed from the germline J gene. Trimming took off 3 bases at V and 1 base at J, with 13 bases between the two ends. The CDR3 is 16 amino acids. Germline V lookup: CDR1 LNHDA, CDR2 SQIVND (reference sequence).

This clone was counted many times. The CDR3 goes on 3 residues after the read ends, and that part is filled in from the germline J gene. V is TRBV7-2 and J is TRBJ1-2, with 9 bases fitting TRBD1. The CDR3 is made up of 14 amino acids. CDR1 is SGHTA and CDR2 is FQGNSA in the germline V gene. The CDR3 region is CASSYGQGTGGYTF. CDR3 bases read: TGTGCCAGCAGCTACGGACAGGGGACAGGAGGC.

This clone was observed at least ten times. The read falls 3 residues short of the CDR3 end, and the missing part is taken from the germline J gene. V gene TRBV30 combines with J gene TRBJ1-4, with D possibly being TRBD1 (6 bases). The CDR3 sequence is 17 residues long. CDR1 is GTSNPN and CDR2 is SVGIG in the germline V gene (reference sequence). V was trimmed by 2 bases and J by 1 base, leaving 17 bases between them. The CDR3 protein is CAWSPLGGIGTNEKLFF. CDR3 DNA (partial): TGTGCCTGGAGTCCCCTAGGGGGTATCGGAACTAATGAAAAA.

This clone is medium-sized (0.01 to 0.1%) by share. The read ends 3 residues early relative to the CDR3; the germline J gene fills the gap. The chain couples TRBV18 to TRBJ1-1; no clear D. The CDR3 has 13 residues. In germline, CDR1 is KGHSH, CDR2 LQKENI. Trimming removed 3 bases at V and 6 bases at J, with 11 bases between. The CDR3 DNA, read in part, is TGTGCCAGCTCACCCGATCCCAGGTCTGAA. Amino acids: CASSPDPRSE. Given in full, the CDR3 is CASSPDPRSEAFF.

This clone was seen repeatedly, ten times or more. The read terminates 3 residues before the CDR3 end, so the remaining end is supplied by the germline J gene. The chain recombines TRBV19 with TRBJ2-3; 11 nucleotides line up with TRBD2. J gave up 0 bases and V 7 bases, and 3 bases lay outside the gene matches. This CDR3 region has 15 residues. Germline V CDR1 and CDR2: LNHDA, SQIVND (reference sequence). CDR3 DNA (partial): TGTGCCAGTATTCGGACTAGCGGGAGCACAGATACG. As protein: CASIRTSGSTDT. The whole CDR3 is CASIRTSGSTDTQYF.

Concerning this clone: Read data end 3 residues before the CDR3 end; the end is taken from the germline J gene. This chain joins TRBV6-1 and TRBJ2-7; 12 nucleotides match TRBD2. The junction had 4 bases not matched to a gene; V was cut back by 1 base and J by 3 bases. The CDR3 covers 16 residues. CDR1 is MNHNS and CDR2 is SASEGT in the germline V gene. The sequenced part of the CDR3 DNA is TGTGCCAGCAGTGAAGGAGGACTAGCGGGGTACTACGAG. It translates to CASSEGGLAGYYE. The whole CDR3 protein reads CASSEGGLAGYYEQYF.

A note on this clone: The observed sequence ends 3 residues before the CDR3 terminus, with the missing tail filled in from the germline J gene. V gene TRBV7-2 combines with J gene TRBJ1-2, with TRBD1 identical over 9 bases. CDR3 length equals 14 residues. The V segment lost 3 bases and the J segment 7 bases; nucleotides outside the gene matches: 6. CDR1 and CDR2 (germline): SGHTA, FQGNSA. The CDR3 DNA, read in part, is TGTGCCAGCAGCTTCCCCGGGACAGGGTTTGGC. It translates to CASSFPGTGFG. Given in full, the CDR3 is CASSFPGTGFGYTF. The full variable domain, its missing parts supplied by reference TRBV7-2 and TRBJ1-2, is GAGVSQSPSNKVTEKGKDVELRCDPISGHTALYWYRQSLGQGLEFLIYFQGNSAPDKSGLPSDRFSAERTGGSVSTLTIQRTQQEDSAVYLCASSFPGTGFGYTFGSGTRLTVV.

This clone was found many times. The DNA ends 3 residues before the CDR3 does, and the rest of the CDR3 is filled in from the germline J gene. This chain uses TRBV12-3 or TRBV12-4 with TRBJ2-7, with D possibly being TRBD1 (6 bases). The CDR3 contains 11 residues. V lost 8 bases and J lost 3, with 8 bases in between. Incomplete CDR3 DNA: TGTGCCAGCGGACAGATCTACGAG. It codes for CASGQIYE. The complete CDR3 reads CASGQIYEQYF.